The 28 T cell receptor beta chains below were found in one sample sequenced in a study of shared clonotypes between healthy human individuals. The protocol was immunoSEQ multiplex PCR, while the TCRdb copy is restricted to in-frame clones and leaves out a portion. Counted here are almost 700,000 clones, roughly nine tenths occurring once; the ten biggest clones make up approximately 25%. Naive CD8 cells, CD45RO-negative and positively selected for CCR7, excluded terminally differentiated effector memory CD45RA+ cells. The material sequenced was naive CD8+ T cells sorted from blood. The receptors were gathered from a man younger than 45 in good health.

V is TRBV6-1 and J is TRBJ2-5, with a tentative D call TRBD2 (5 bases). The V end was cut by 2 bases, the J end by 4 bases, with 17 bases between. The length of the CDR3 is 16 residues. The germline V gene has CDR1 MNHNS and CDR2 SASEGT. CDR3 amino acids: CASSEFWERVLETQYF. Here the CDR3 DNA reads TGTGCCAGCAGTGAATTTTGGGAGAGGGTTTTAGAGACCCAGTACTTC.

This chain uses TRBV6-5 with TRBJ2-1; maybe TRBD2 (6 bases). Germline CDR1 MNHEY, CDR2 SVGAGI. The CDR3 has 16 amino acids. V was cut by 0 bases and J by 4 bases, with 13 bases left in between. The CDR3 is CASSYSEAGSYNEQFF. CDR3 DNA sequence: TGTGCCAGCAGTTACTCGGAAGCCGGGAGTTACAATGAGCAGTTCTTC.

The chain carries TRBV6-1 and TRBJ2-2; D possibly corresponds to TRBD2 (5 bases). This CDR3 is 16 amino acids long. V gave up 3 bases and J gave up 1 base, with 12 bases separating them. Germline V lookup: CDR1 MNHNS, CDR2 SASEGT. This CDR3 is CASSDLTGWNTGELFF. The CDR3 coding sequence is TGTGCCAGCAGTGATTTAACGGGATGGAACACCGGGGAGCTGTTTTTT.

The gene calls are TRBV7-9 and TRBJ2-7; the D gene is possibly TRBD1 (5 bases). V was pared by 4 bases and J by 0 bases, with 13 bases between. This CDR3 comprises 15 residues. The germline CDR1 and CDR2 sequences are SEHNR and FQNEAQ (reference sequence). The CDR3 DNA reads TGTGCCAGCAGCTCCTTGACAGTCCCCTCCTACGAGCAGTACTTC. This encodes CASSSLTVPSYEQYF.

This clone has a handful of counts. This rearrangement joins TRBV2 to TRBJ1-5, with no clear D. This CDR3 spans 13 amino acids. Germline CDR1 SNHLY, CDR2 FYNNEI. The germline V and J ends were trimmed by 5 bases and 7 bases, with 12 bases remaining between them. The CDR3 here is CASSPTLHQPQHF. In DNA form, the CDR3 reads TGTGCCAGCAGTCCTACCTTACACCAGCCCCAGCATTTT. Drawing the rest from reference TRBV2 and TRBJ1-5, the complete variable domain is EPEVTQTPSHQVTQMGQEVILRCVPISNHLYFYWYRQILGQKVEFLVSFYNNEISEKSEIFDDQFSVERPDGSNFTLKIRSTKLEDSAMYFCASSPTLHQPQHFGDGTRLSIL.

The CDR3 DNA reads TGTGCCAGCAACCGGGACTTTCCCGAAACTAGCACAGATACGCAGTATTTT. Its translation: CASNRDFPETSTDTQYF. The V call is TRBV2, the J call TRBJ2-3, with D possibly matching TRBD2 (6 bases). Per the germline V gene, CDR1 is SNHLY and CDR2 is FYNNEI. V shed 7 bases and J shed 0 bases, with 20 bases lying between them. This CDR3 has 17 residues.

This chain joins TRBV27 and TRBJ2-7, with 8 bases aligning to TRBD2. V dropped 5 bases and J dropped 0; count of bases not matched to a gene: 9. CDR1 and CDR2 (germline): MNHEY, SMNVEV (reference sequence). CDR3 length equals 16 residues. The CDR3 DNA reads TGTGCCAGCAGTCCCGTAGCGGGGCCGAGCTCCTACGAGCAGTACTTC. It codes for CASSPVAGPSSYEQYF.

Turning to this clone: Its ends do not fully match the called genes, so a read error is possible. The chain couples TRBV4-1 to TRBJ2-1; D call uncertain. This CDR3 spans 15 amino acids. Germline loops: CDR1 MGHRA, CDR2 YSYEKL. The CDR3 protein is CASSQDKVVYDEQFF. DNA of the CDR3: TGCGCCAGCAGCCAAGATAAGGTAGTCTACGATGAGCAGTTCTTC.

The V call is TRBV14, the J call TRBJ1-2; a possible D gene is TRBD1 (5 bases). V gave up 0 bases and J gave up 4 bases, with 9 bases separating them. The length of the CDR3 is 14 residues. Germline V CDR1 and CDR2: SGHDN, FVKESK. In DNA, the CDR3 is TGTGCCAGCAGCCAAGAGGTGGGACTCTATGGCTACACCTTC. It encodes CASSQEVGLYGYTF.

Of note for this clone: The identical CDR3 is also encoded by other nucleotide sequences in the sample. The V gene is TRBV7-9, the J gene TRBJ2-7; D remains unclear. Trimming took 5 bases from V and 1 from J, leaving 6 bases between them. Germline CDR1 is SEHNR and CDR2 is FQNEAQ (reference sequence). This CDR3 spans 12 amino acids. The CDR3 nucleotides read TGTGCCAGCAGCCCCCAATCCTACGAGCAGTACTTC. It translates to CASSPQSYEQYF.

The genes are TRBV5-1 and TRBJ2-7; D unclear. Germline CDR1 is SGHRS and CDR2 is YFSETQ. CDR3 size: 13 residues. V was shortened by 0 bases and J by 2 bases, with 6 bases between the two germline ends. The CDR3 nucleotides are TGCGCCAGCAGCTTGGGGGATCCCTACGAGCAGTACTTC. Encoded protein: CASSLGDPYEQYF.

The chain uses TRBV27 and TRBJ2-5, with 10 bases that match TRBD2. The CDR3 runs 13 residues. The germline gives CDR1 MNHEY, CDR2 SMNVEV (reference sequence). With V trimmed by 9 bases and J by 9 bases, 10 bases remained unmatched. The CDR3 DNA reads TGTGCCAGTGGACTAGCGGCCCTCATGCCCCAGTACTTC. It encodes CASGLAALMPQYF.

The V call is TRBV28, the J call TRBJ2-1, with D perhaps matching TRBD2 (5 bases). The CDR3 runs to 16 residues. The V end was cut by 1 base, the J end by 0 bases, with 10 bases between. CDR1 and CDR2 (germline): MDHEN, SYDVKM. The CDR3, as DNA: TGTGCCAGCAGTTTATTTGCGGGCGGCTCCTACAATGAGCAGTTCTTC. Protein product: CASSLFAGGSYNEQFF. Looking up the rest from reference TRBV28 and TRBJ2-1 gives the full variable domain: DVKVTQSSRYLVKRTGEKVFLECVQDMDHENMFWYRQDPGLGLRLIYFSYDVKMKEKGDIPEGYSVSREKKERFSLILESASTNQTSMYLCASSLFAGGSYNEQFFGPGTRLTVL.

This rearrangement joins TRBV13 to TRBJ2-3; 11 bases line up with TRBD2. V trimming: 4 bases; J trimming: 5 bases; junction bases outside the gene matches: 2. Germline CDR1 PRHDT, CDR2 FYEKMQ (reference sequence). The CDR3 has 14 residues. The DNA of the CDR3 is TGTGCCAGCAGCTCGACTAGCGGGAAAGATACGCAGTATTTT. Translation gives CASSSTSGKDTQYF.

This clone was found once. The V and J genes are TRBV7-9 and TRBJ2-3; 11 nucleotides match TRBD2. Germline-derived CDR1 and CDR2 are SEHNR and FQNEAQ (reference sequence). J was trimmed by 4 bases and V by 3 bases; bases with no gene match: 9. This CDR3 is 17 amino acids long. The CDR3 region is CASSFPLAGDYPDTQYF. CDR3 DNA sequence: TGTGCCAGCAGCTTTCCACTAGCGGGAGATTACCCAGATACGCAGTATTTT.

The sample holds one count of this clone. This chain joins TRBV2 and TRBJ2-3; TRBD2 matches at 13 bases. The CDR3 loop spans 16 amino acids. J lost 1 base, V lost 6 bases, and 4 bases had no gene match. The germline V gene encodes CDR1 SNHLY and CDR2 FYNNEI. CDR3 nucleotides: TGTGCCAGCAGGGCCGGGACTAGCGGGGGCACAGATACGCAGTATTTT. It is translated as CASRAGTSGGTDTQYF.

The chain combines TRBV6-1 with TRBJ1-5; D is ambiguous. Germline CDR1 reads MNHNS; CDR2 reads SASEGT. The CDR3 is 15 residues long. V was shortened by 1 base and J by 3 bases, with 10 bases between the two germline ends. CDR3 bases: TGTGCCAGCAGTGAAGACTTGGGTTACAATCAGCCCCAGCATTTT. Translation gives CASSEDLGYNQPQHF.

The CDR3 reads CASSGLGGTGRDGYTF. Written as DNA, the CDR3 is TGTGCCAGCAGTGGCCTGGGGGGAACAGGGCGAGATGGCTACACCTTC. The chain uses TRBV6-1 and TRBJ1-2; tentative D call: TRBD1 (6 bases). Deletions cut 4 bases from V and 6 bases from J, with 21 bases between. Germline assignment: CDR1 MNHNS and CDR2 SASEGT. The CDR3 spans 16 residues.

The chain recombines TRBV29-1 with TRBJ2-7; TRBD1 agrees at 11 bases. Losses at the gene ends were 6 bases for V and 3 bases for J; bases not matched to a gene: 10. This CDR3 contains 15 residues. Germline CDR1 reads SQVTM; CDR2 reads ANQGSEA. As DNA, the CDR3 is TGCAGCGTCGAATACCGGGACAGGGGGGGCTACGAGCAGTACTTC. This sequence encodes CSVEYRDRGGYEQYF.

As to this clone: Other DNA sequences in the same sample also yield this CDR3. V gene TRBV13 combines with J gene TRBJ2-7; D not resolved. This CDR3 has 11 amino acids. V lost 5 bases and J 1 base, leaving 3 bases between the germline ends. The germline CDR1 and CDR2 sequences are PRHDT and FYEKMQ (reference sequence). CDR3 protein: CASSLSYEQYF. For the CDR3, the DNA is TGTGCCAGCAGCCTATCCTACGAGCAGTACTTC.

This clone was detected a few times. This chain links TRBV7-9 with TRBJ1-2; D not certain. Trimming took off 5 bases at V and 4 bases at J, with 11 bases between the two ends. The CDR3 extends over 13 amino acids. CDR1 is SEHNR, CDR2 FQNEAQ, per germline (reference sequence). The CDR3 loop is CASSPGRPYGYTF. The CDR3 nucleotides are TGTGCCAGCAGCCCTGGGAGACCCTATGGCTACACCTTC.

V and J are TRBV7-9 and TRBJ2-5, with D unclear. V dropped 5 bases and J dropped 7 bases, with 11 bases sitting between them. Germline CDR1 and CDR2: SEHNR and FQNEAQ (reference sequence). CDR3 length equals 12 residues. Here the CDR3 reads CASSHDSGTQYF. The CDR3 DNA sequence: TGTGCCAGCAGCCACGACTCGGGGACCCAGTACTTC.

The gene calls are TRBV5-6 and TRBJ2-7; D possibly corresponds to TRBD2 (5 bases). V was shortened by 5 bases and J by 1 base, with 16 bases between the two germline ends. The CDR3 runs 15 residues. In germline, CDR1 is SGHDT, CDR2 YYEEEE. DNA for the CDR3: TGTGCCAGCAGGTCTGGGGAATCGGGGTCCTACGAGCAGTACTTC. It yields the protein CASRSGESGSYEQYF.

The chain has TRBV27 and TRBJ2-7, with TRBD2 matching over 7 bases. V trimming: 6 bases; J trimming: 0 bases; junction bases outside the gene matches: 5. The CDR3 is 14 residues long. From germline, CDR1 is MNHEY and CDR2 SMNVEV (reference sequence). The chain's CDR3 is CASRGLDSSYEQYF. CDR3 in DNA: TGTGCCAGCAGAGGACTAGACAGCTCCTACGAGCAGTACTTC.

V gene TRBV27 combines with J gene TRBJ1-1; D is possibly TRBD1 (6 bases). The CDR3 has 15 amino acids. Trimming left V 4 bases short and J 3 bases short, with 15 bases between. The germline CDR1 and CDR2 sequences are MNHEY and SMNVEV (reference sequence). CDR3 sequence: CASSSLQGRYTEAFF. CDR3 nucleotide sequence: TGTGCCAGCAGTTCCCTACAGGGTAGATACACTGAAGCTTTCTTT.

The rearrangement links TRBV28 to TRBJ1-1; 10 bases fit TRBD1. The J segment lost 0 bases and the V segment lost 5 bases, leaving 6 bases of the junction unmatched. The germline V gene has CDR1 MDHEN and CDR2 SYDVKM. CDR3 length: 16 amino acids. The CDR3 coding sequence is TGTGCCAGCAGTCCGGGGACAGGGGACATGAACACTGAAGCTTTCTTT. Translation gives CASSPGTGDMNTEAFF.

V usage is TRBV30 and J usage is TRBJ1-5; tentatively, D is TRBD1 (6 bases). Germline assignment: CDR1 GTSNPN and CDR2 SVGIG (reference sequence). The CDR3 extends over 13 amino acids. The ends were cut back, 5 bases at V and 5 bases at J, with 13 bases in the middle. The CDR3 nucleotides are TGTGCCTGGGCTCTCAGGGGTCATCAGCCCCAGCATTTT. Translation: CAWALRGHQPQHF.

The chain joins TRBV9 to TRBJ2-5, with 10 nucleotides matching TRBD1. This CDR3 comprises 20 residues. J was trimmed by 2 bases and V by 0 bases; bases with no gene match: 16. CDR1 and CDR2 (germline): SGDLS, YYNGEE. The CDR3 is CASSVVGLGTGADFQETQYF. Here the CDR3 DNA reads TGTGCCAGCAGCGTAGTTGGGCTTGGGACAGGGGCGGATTTTCAAGAGACCCAGTACTTC.